These 26 T cell receptor beta chains share one sample of origin, sequenced in a study of OX40 agonist ivuxolimab in advanced cancers. Repertoires were generated with immunoSEQ multiplex PCR, while TCRdb's copy carries only in-frame clones and drops some. The table records under 80,000 clones, approximately 91% of them present only once. The sample here was CD4+ or CD8+ T cells sorted from blood, taken in a trial of the OX40 agonist ivuxolimab. The receptor set was obtained from an adult with an advanced solid tumor such as melanoma, head and neck, liver or kidney cancer.

This clone was counted once. The V and J genes are TRBV9 and TRBJ1-2, with TRBD1 as a possible D gene (5 bases). This CDR3 contains 12 residues. Trimming removed 5 bases from V and 6 bases from J, with 11 bases in between. From germline, CDR1 is SGDLS and CDR2 YYNGEE. CDR3 coding DNA: TGTGCCAGCAGGTCAGAGGGGCATGGCTACACCTTC. Translated, it gives CASRSEGHGYTF. Together with reference TRBV9 and TRBJ1-2, the CDR3 gives the full variable domain: DSGVTQTPKHLITATGQRVTLRCSPRSGDLSVYWYQQSLDQGLQFLIQYYNGEERAKGNILERFSAQQFPDLHSELNLSSLELGDSALYFCASRSEGHGYTFGSGTRLTVV.

This rearrangement joins TRBV29-1 to TRBJ2-2, with TRBD2 matching 14 bases. Germline loops: CDR1 SQVTM, CDR2 ANQGSEA. The CDR3 runs 15 residues. Trimming cost V 6 bases and J 7 bases; bases outside gene matches: 7. CDR3: CSVRPGTSGSGELFF. The CDR3 bases are TGCAGCGTACGTCCCGGGACTAGCGGGAGCGGGGAGCTGTTTTTT.

The chain carries TRBV10-1 and TRBJ2-1; D not certain. V shed 5 bases and J shed 5 bases, with 7 bases lying between them. The germline CDR1 and CDR2 sequences are WNHNN and SYGVQD (reference sequence). This CDR3 is 12 amino acids long. CDR3 nucleotides: TGCGCCAGCAGTCCAGCCCACAATGAGCAGTTCTTC. This translates into CASSPAHNEQFF.

Points on this clone: Within the sample, other DNA sequences also encode this same CDR3. The V gene is TRBV7-3, the J gene TRBJ1-1, with no clear D. V was pared by 2 bases and J by 1 base, with 8 bases between. Germline V CDR1 and CDR2: SGHTA, FQGTGA. CDR3 length: 14 amino acids. CDR3 in amino acids: CASSLGPGNTEAFF. CDR3 nucleotide sequence: TGTGCCAGCAGCTTAGGACCCGGGAACACTGAAGCTTTCTTT.

The J gene is TRBJ1-2, the V gene TRBV6-1; no definite D call. The CDR3 has 13 residues. Germline V lookup: CDR1 MNHNS, CDR2 SASEGT. V gave up 1 base and J gave up 2 bases, with 5 bases separating them. For the CDR3, the DNA is TGTGCCAGCAGTGAAGGCGGGAACTATGGCTACACCTTC. It yields the protein CASSEGGNYGYTF.

The chain couples TRBV21-1 to TRBJ2-7; the listed D gene, TRBD2, was not tested against the DNA. TRBV21-1 is described as a pseudogene. The CDR3 consists of 16 residues. In DNA form, the CDR3 reads TGTGCCAGCAGTAAAAAAGACTATTCCATCTCCTACGAGCAGTACTTC. Encoded protein: CASSKKDYSISYEQYF.

The rearrangement joins TRBV6-1 to TRBJ2-7; 10 positions agree with TRBD2. Germline CDR1 is MNHNS and CDR2 is SASEGT. The CDR3 totals 15 residues. V was pared by 6 bases and J by 4 bases, with 9 bases of the junction left unmatched. CDR3 bases: TGTGCCAGCAGCCGACCAGCGGGAGGGTTTTACGAGCAGTACTTC. Protein sequence: CASSRPAGGFYEQYF.

The chain recombines TRBV29-1 with TRBJ2-4, with a tentative D call TRBD1 (6 bases). V gave up 6 bases and J gave up 0 bases, with 15 bases separating them. This CDR3 is 15 amino acids long. Germline CDR1 and CDR2: SQVTM and ANQGSEA. The CDR3, as DNA: TGCAGCGTGGGGGACACATTATTAGCCAAAAACATTCAGTACTTC. Translated, it gives CSVGDTLLAKNIQYF.

This chain uses TRBV21-1 with TRBJ2-7; TRBD2 reflects the table's D call only, with no check against the DNA. TRBV21-1 is a pseudogene. The CDR3 length is 15 residues. CDR3 loop: CASSGLAGVGYEQYF. The CDR3 DNA is TGTGCCAGCAGCGGCCTAGCGGGAGTGGGCTACGAGCAGTACTTC.

The CDR3 spells CASSAIQISGNTIYF. CDR3 coding DNA: TGTGCCAGCAGCGCTATACAGATCTCTGGAAACACCATATATTTT. This sequence joins TRBV13 and TRBJ1-3; D uncertain. This CDR3 is built from 15 residues. Trimming stripped 5 bases from V and 0 bases from J, with 11 bases between. Germline loops: CDR1 PRHDT, CDR2 FYEKMQ (reference sequence).

The V and J genes are TRBV18 and TRBJ2-1, with TRBD1 identical over 9 bases. Germline trimming cut 3 bases from V and 9 bases from J; bases unmatched to any gene: 6. This CDR3 region has 14 residues. Germline V gene lookup returns CDR1 KGHSH and CDR2 LQKENI. CDR3 amino acids: CASSPGTGHSEQFF. Written as DNA, the CDR3 is TGTGCCAGCTCACCCGGGACAGGGCACAGTGAGCAGTTCTTC. The full variable domain, completed using reference TRBV18 and TRBJ2-1, is NAGVMQNPRHLVRRRGQEARLRCSPMKGHSHVYWYRQLPEEGLKFMVYLQKENIIDESGMPKERFSAEFPKEGPSILRIQQVVRGDSAAYFCASSPGTGHSEQFFGPGTRLTVL.

The genes are TRBV7-8 and TRBJ2-7; TRBD1 or TRBD2 may be the D gene (5 bases each). The V end lost 8 bases, the J end lost 5 bases, and 19 bases lay between the germline ends. The CDR3 has 14 residues. Germline V gene data show CDR1 as SGHVS and CDR2 as FQNEAQ. The CDR3 loop is CASSGRGGRDEQYF. The CDR3 nucleotides read TGTGCCAGCTCCGGTAGGGGCGGGCGCGACGAGCAGTACTTC. Looking up the rest from reference TRBV7-8 and TRBJ2-7 gives the full variable domain: GAGVSQSPRYKVAKRGQDVALRCDPISGHVSLFWYQQALGQGPEFLTYFQNEAQLDKSGLPSDRFFAERPEGSVSTLKIQRTQQEDSAVYLCASSGRGGRDEQYFGPGTRLTVT.

Concerning this clone itself: One end of the junction is discordant with germline, which a read error may explain. V usage is TRBV30 and J usage is TRBJ1-2; D is uncertain. Germline values: CDR1 GTSNPN, CDR2 SVGIG (reference sequence). The CDR3 is 11 amino acids. The CDR3, as DNA: TGTGCCTGGACGATCGGCCTTCCACTACTCTTC. Its translation is CAWTIGLPLLF.

The rearrangement uses TRBV11-3 and TRBJ2-1; D tentatively fits TRBD1 or TRBD2 (5 bases each). The CDR3 spans 13 residues. Trimming left V 5 bases short and J 6 bases short, with 11 bases between. CDR1 is SGHNT and CDR2 is YENEEA in the germline V gene. As DNA, the CDR3 is TGTGCCAGCAGCCCGGGACCTCTCAATGAGCAGTTCTTC. Protein: CASSPGPLNEQFF.

This chain links TRBV19 with TRBJ2-2, with D unclear. The CDR3 contains 12 residues. V lost 3 bases and J lost 6, with 5 bases in between. Germline CDR1 and CDR2: LNHDA and SQIVND (reference sequence). CDR3 amino acids: CASSIGSGELFF. The CDR3 DNA reads as TGTGCCAGTAGTATTGGGTCCGGGGAGCTGTTTTTT.

The V call is TRBV15, the J call TRBJ1-3; a possible D gene is TRBD1 (6 bases). Trimming cost V 0 bases and J 0 bases, with 15 bases left between them. Germline CDR1 reads LNHNV; CDR2 reads YYDKDF (reference sequence). The CDR3 runs to 18 residues. CDR3 in amino acids: CATSRDLLTGLSGNTIYF. The CDR3 DNA reads as TGTGCCACCAGCAGAGACCTGCTGACAGGCCTCTCTGGAAACACCATATATTTT.

This clone was seen just once. The chain has TRBV29-1 and TRBJ2-1, with 10 nucleotides matching TRBD2. The CDR3 is made up of 14 amino acids. Germline V gene lookup returns CDR1 SQVTM and CDR2 ANQGSEA. J lost 8 bases, V lost 0 bases, and 4 bases had no gene match. The CDR3 sequence: CSVEDALAGDEQFF. CDR3 bases: TGCAGCGTTGAAGATGCCCTAGCGGGAGATGAGCAGTTCTTC.

This chain connects TRBV5-1 to TRBJ2-5; D is possibly TRBD1 (6 bases). The germline V and J ends were trimmed by 4 bases and 0 bases, with 16 bases remaining between them. Germline V CDR1 and CDR2: SGHRS, YFSETQ. This CDR3 region has 16 residues. CDR3 amino acids: CASSVGRQVDQETQYF. CDR3 in DNA: TGCGCCAGCAGCGTGGGGCGACAGGTCGACCAAGAGACCCAGTACTTC.

The chain recombines TRBV29-1 with TRBJ1-2; D not certain. This CDR3 spans 12 amino acids. Deletions cut 4 bases from V and 0 bases from J, with 6 bases between. Germline assignment: CDR1 SQVTM and CDR2 ANQGSEA. Here the CDR3 reads CSVAVTNYGYTF. Here the CDR3 DNA reads TGCAGCGTTGCTGTGACTAACTATGGCTACACCTTC.

The gene calls are TRBV14 and TRBJ2-5; TRBD1 aligns across 8 bases. The V gene end was trimmed by 4 bases and the J gene end by 5 bases; junction bases not matched to a gene: 9. Germline V lookup: CDR1 SGHDN, CDR2 FVKESK. CDR3 size: 15 residues. CDR3 bases: TGTGCCAGCAGCCTGCAGGGCAGGGGGCGTGAGACCCAGTACTTC. Amino acids: CASSLQGRGRETQYF.

V and J are TRBV9 and TRBJ2-5; 7 bases fit TRBD1. V was pared by 3 bases and J by 0 bases, with 2 bases of the junction left unmatched. This CDR3 has 14 amino acids. Looked up from germline, CDR1 is SGDLS and CDR2 is YYNGEE. The DNA for the CDR3 is TGTGCCAGCAGCGGGGGACAGTACCAAGAGACCCAGTACTTC. It encodes CASSGGQYQETQYF.

The rearrangement links TRBV18 to TRBJ2-5, with D perhaps given as TRBD1 or TRBD2 (5 bases each). Trimming took 3 bases from V and 1 from J, leaving 12 bases between them. This CDR3 has 15 residues. Germline V lookup: CDR1 KGHSH, CDR2 LQKENI. The CDR3 nucleotides are TGTGCCAGCTCACCGCTCGGGGCCCGCCAAGAGACCCAGTACTTC. Protein product: CASSPLGARQETQYF.

V and J are TRBV5-1 and TRBJ2-7; D call uncertain. Trimming pared 1 base from V and 4 bases from J, leaving 6 bases between. The CDR3 is 12 residues long. The germline CDR1 and CDR2 sequences are SGHRS and YFSETQ. The CDR3 DNA reads as TGCGCCAGCAGCTTGAATGAGTACGAGCAGTACTTC. Translation: CASSLNEYEQYF. The full variable domain, completed using reference TRBV5-1 and TRBJ2-7, is KAGVTQTPRYLIKTRGQQVTLSCSPISGHRSVSWYQQTPGQGLQFLFEYFSETQRNKGNFPGRFSGRQFSNSRSEMNVSTLELGDSALYLCASSLNEYEQYFGPGTRLTVT.

This chain links TRBV28 with TRBJ2-1; TRBD2 aligns across 12 bases. This CDR3 is 16 amino acids long. The V and J ends lost 7 bases and 9 bases, in that order; junction bases with no gene match: 13. The germline gives CDR1 MDHEN, CDR2 SYDVKM. This CDR3 reads CASKPSSGRGLSEQFF. Here the CDR3 DNA reads TGTGCCAGCAAACCTTCTAGCGGGAGGGGTCTTAGTGAGCAGTTCTTC.

The chain recombines TRBV6-6 with TRBJ2-7; 9 bases align to TRBD1. Germline loops: CDR1 MNHNY, CDR2 SVGAGI (reference sequence). This CDR3 is built from 14 residues. V trimming: 7 bases; J trimming: 6 bases; junction bases outside the gene matches: 10. The DNA for the CDR3 is TGTGCCAGCACAAAACCCGGGACAGGGCGCGAGCAGTACTTC. Its translation is CASTKPGTGREQYF.

For the CDR3, the DNA is TGTGCCTGGACCCCTGACAGGTGGGGTGGCTACACCTTC. This gives the protein CAWTPDRWGGYTF. The V and J genes are TRBV30 and TRBJ1-2; D possibly corresponds to TRBD1 (6 bases). CDR1 GTSNPN and CDR2 SVGIG come from the germline V gene (reference sequence). There are 13 residues in the CDR3. V was clipped by 4 bases and J by 7 bases, with 16 bases between them.